Shown below are 18 T cell receptor beta chains from a single sample sequenced in a study of shared T cell receptors in the human thymus. Sequencing was performed with immunoSEQ multiplex PCR; in TCRdb, only in-frame clones are kept and a portion is missing. The table has about 380,000 clones, 95% seen once. The sample taken for sequencing was thymocytes. The receptors were sampled from a human donor.

The chain employs TRBV28 and TRBJ2-1, with D perhaps being TRBD1 or TRBD2 (5 bases each). The germline V and J ends were trimmed by 3 bases and 3 bases, with 12 bases remaining between them. Per the germline V gene, CDR1 is MDHEN and CDR2 is SYDVKM. The CDR3 spans 15 residues. CDR3 DNA sequence: TGTGCCAGCAGTTTGGGGACCTACAGCTACAATGAGCAGTTCTTC. Its translation is CASSLGTYSYNEQFF.

This clone has just one count. This chain connects TRBV23-1 to TRBJ1-2; D remains unclear. TRBV23-1 counts as an open reading frame of uncertain function. V dropped 3 bases and J dropped 10 bases, with 12 bases sitting between them. The CDR3 runs to 12 residues. CDR3: CASSQTLSSYTF. The CDR3 bases are TGCGCCAGCAGTCAGACACTTTCCTCCTACACCTTC.

This chain joins TRBV28 and TRBJ1-3; D may be TRBD1 (6 bases). V lost 10 bases and J 0 bases, leaving 13 bases between the germline ends. The CDR3 sequence is 14 residues long. CDR1 and CDR2 from the germline V gene are MDHEN and SYDVKM. The DNA of the CDR3 is TGTGCCACCCTGGACAGTACCTCTGGAAACACCATATATTTT. This codes for CATLDSTSGNTIYF.

This chain joins TRBV18 and TRBJ2-7; no firm D call. CDR1 KGHSH and CDR2 LQKENI come from the germline V gene. This CDR3 is built from 13 residues. V was trimmed by 4 bases and J by 6 bases, leaving 13 bases between them. DNA of the CDR3: TGTGCCAGCTCACTGAAAGAAGGGTCCGAGCAGTACTTC. It specifies CASSLKEGSEQYF.

V gene TRBV11-2 combines with J gene TRBJ2-3, with 8 nucleotides matching TRBD2. In germline, CDR1 is SGHAT, CDR2 FQNNGV. The CDR3 totals 17 residues. The ends lost 1 base at V and 5 bases at J; junction bases unmatched: 11. The CDR3 region has the DNA TGTGCCAGCAGCTTAGGGCGGGGGGCCTCAATAGGAGATACGCAGTATTTT. It codes for CASSLGRGASIGDTQYF.

The CDR3 nucleotides read TGTGCCAGCAGCCAAGATCGGGGGGGACTAGTTTTACCCACAGATACGCAGTATTTT. Encoded protein: CASSQDRGGLVLPTDTQYF. The chain couples TRBV4-2 to TRBJ2-3, with 8 bases lining up with TRBD2. Germline V gene lookup returns CDR1 LGHNA and CDR2 YNFKEQ. V was pared by 0 bases and J by 2 bases, with 13 bases of the junction left unmatched. The CDR3 extends over 19 amino acids.

This rearrangement joins TRBV27 to TRBJ1-5; TRBD1 might be the D (5 bases). This CDR3 contains 10 residues. Looked up from germline, CDR1 is MNHEY and CDR2 is SMNVEV (reference sequence). Trimming left V 11 bases short and J 9 bases short, with 11 bases between. Here the CDR3 reads CAGTQRPQHF. Written as DNA, the CDR3 is TGTGCCGGGACCCAACGGCCCCAGCATTTT.

The chain combines TRBV5-5 with TRBJ2-7; 7 nucleotides line up with TRBD1. V trimming: 1 base; J trimming: 7 bases; junction bases outside the gene matches: 11. The CDR3 is made up of 15 amino acids. Germline loops: CDR1 SGHKS, CDR2 YYEKEE (reference sequence). The DNA for the CDR3 is TGTGCCAGCAGCTTGATTACTAGGGGGCCAGGGGAGCAGTACTTC. Translated: CASSLITRGPGEQYF.

The chain links TRBV7-9 to TRBJ2-1; D remains ambiguous. V lost 1 base, J lost 3 bases, and 13 bases lay in between. CDR1 is SEHNR and CDR2 is FQNEAQ in the germline V gene (reference sequence). This CDR3 region has 16 residues. The CDR3 loop is CASSLGQPDFYNEQFF. CDR3 DNA sequence: TGTGCCAGCAGCTTAGGGCAGCCAGACTTCTACAATGAGCAGTTCTTC. Based on the CDR3 plus reference TRBV7-9 and TRBJ2-1, the full variable domain is DTGVSQNPRHKITKRGQNVTFRCDPISEHNRLYWYRQTLGQGPEFLTYFQNEAQLEKSRLLSDRFSAERPKGSFSTLEIQRTEQGDSAMYLCASSLGQPDFYNEQFFGPGTRLTVL.

This chain uses TRBV27 with TRBJ1-4, with 8 bases aligning to TRBD1. In germline, CDR1 is MNHEY, CDR2 SMNVEV (reference sequence). The junction had 17 bases not matched to a gene; V was cut back by 7 bases and J by 10 bases. The CDR3 extends over 16 amino acids. CDR3 region: CASNHLPTDRVGKLFF. The CDR3 DNA follows: TGTGCCAGCAATCACTTACCGACGGACAGGGTGGGAAAACTGTTTTTT.

Comment on this clone: A read error may account for a junction end that differs from germline. The chain combines TRBV5-5 with TRBJ2-3, with TRBD2 as a possible D gene (6 bases). Germline V gives CDR1 SGHKS, CDR2 YYEKEE (reference sequence). The CDR3 has 17 amino acids. The CDR3 region is CASSSECWDSCTNTQYF. The DNA of the CDR3 is TGTGCCAGCAGCTCGGAGTGCTGGGACTCTTGCACAAATACGCAGTATTTT.

The chain has TRBV4-1 and TRBJ2-2, with 7 bases that match TRBD2. The CDR3 length is 16 residues. Germline V gene lookup returns CDR1 MGHRA and CDR2 YSYEKL. V gave up 0 bases and J gave up 5 bases; unmatched junction bases: 6. The CDR3 bases are TGCGCCAGCAGCCAAGACAGGGCGGGAGAGACCGGGGAGCTGTTTTTT. Protein: CASSQDRAGETGELFF.

The rearrangement uses TRBV2 and TRBJ1-1, with D possibly matching TRBD1 (5 bases). This CDR3 comprises 11 residues. Germline CDR1 SNHLY, CDR2 FYNNEI. The V end was cut by 2 bases, the J end by 8 bases, with 6 bases between. CDR3 coding DNA: TGTGCCAGCAGTGAAAACAGGGAAGCTTTCTTT. Protein product: CASSENREAFF.

This chain connects TRBV4-3 to TRBJ1-1, with unresolved D. Germline loops: CDR1 LGHNA, CDR2 YSLEER. V was trimmed by 0 bases and J by 4 bases, leaving 18 bases between them. This CDR3 contains 17 residues. The CDR3 nucleotides read TGCGCCAGCAGCCAAGACAGGTACGGTATTCCCGCCACTGAAGCTTTCTTT. As protein: CASSQDRYGIPATEAFF.

The chain carries TRBV6-5 and TRBJ2-1; tentatively, D is TRBD1 (5 bases). This CDR3 comprises 13 residues. The ends were cut back, 0 bases at V and 7 bases at J, with 7 bases in the middle. The germline V gene has CDR1 MNHEY and CDR2 SVGAGI. The CDR3 DNA follows: TGTGCCAGCAGTTACTCCCAGGGAAATGAGCAGTTCTTC. Encoded protein: CASSYSQGNEQFF.

The rearrangement links TRBV29-1 to TRBJ1-4; weak D call: TRBD1 (6 bases). The CDR3 has 16 residues. Trimming took 7 bases from V and 7 from J, leaving 25 bases between them. CDR1 and CDR2 (germline): SQVTM, ANQGSEA. The CDR3 loop is CSAGVGGREKGEKLFF. The DNA for the CDR3 is TGCAGCGCTGGTGTGGGGGGCCGAGAGAAGGGTGAAAAACTGTTTTTT.

This chain joins TRBV4-2 and TRBJ1-3, with unresolved D. V was shortened by 0 bases and J by 2 bases, with 11 bases between the two germline ends. CDR1 and CDR2 from the germline V gene are LGHNA and YNFKEQ. This CDR3 region has 16 residues. The CDR3 sequence: CASSQDQVITGNTIYF. The DNA of the CDR3 is TGTGCCAGCAGCCAAGATCAGGTGATCACTGGAAACACCATATATTTT.

The genes are TRBV19 and TRBJ1-5, with 9 bases lining up with TRBD1. This CDR3 region has 19 residues. Germline assignment: CDR1 LNHDA and CDR2 SQIVND (reference sequence). Germline trimming cut 7 bases from V and 0 bases from J; bases unmatched to any gene: 16. CDR3 amino acids: CASTHGTGPTSYSNQPQHF. CDR3 bases: TGTGCCAGTACCCATGGGACAGGGCCCACTTCTTATAGCAATCAGCCCCAGCATTTT.